The 14 T cell receptor beta chains below were found in one sample sequenced in a study of neurological immune-mediated disorders. TCRdb passed the 5' RACE reads through MiXCR, listing each CDR3 protein once. The table lists under 60,000 distinct CDR3 sequences, around 17% of them singletons. Sequenced sample: PBMCs. All receptors derive from a man aged 55 to 70 in good health.

This clonotype was found many times. The genes are TRBV5-1 and TRBJ1-2; D gene unclear. The ends were cut back, 2 bases at V and 5 bases at J, with 16 bases in the middle. Germline-derived CDR1 and CDR2 are SGHRS and YFSETQ. The CDR3 sequence is 15 residues long. Here the CDR3 DNA reads TGCGCCAGCAGCTTTCGTCGGGAAGCCGTTTATGGCTACACCTTC. This translates into CASSFRREAVYGYTF.

This clonotype was observed many times. DNA for the CDR3: TGCAGTGCTAGAGAACGAGGATTGACAGCTTTCTTT. Translated, it gives CSARERGLTAFF. This chain joins TRBV20-1 and TRBJ1-1; D gene ambiguous. Between the trimmed V and J ends, which lost 0 bases and 10 bases, there was a span of 12 bases. Germline V gene sequence: CDR1 DFQATT, CDR2 SNEGSKA (reference sequence). The CDR3 consists of 12 residues.

This clonotype was counted at least ten times. This sequence joins TRBV30 and TRBJ2-5; perhaps D is TRBD1 or TRBD2 (6 bases each). The ends were cut back, 2 bases at V and 2 bases at J, with 15 bases in the middle. This CDR3 is 15 amino acids long. Germline V CDR1 and CDR2: GTSNPN, SVGIG (reference sequence). For the CDR3, the DNA is TGTGCCTGGAGTAAGGGACTCGGGACACAAGAGACCCAGTACTTC. Protein sequence: CAWSKGLGTQETQYF.

Ten or more counts support this clonotype. This rearrangement joins TRBV6-5 to TRBJ2-5; TRBD2 matches 9 bases. Germline V gene data show CDR1 as MNHEY and CDR2 as SVGAGI. Losses at the gene ends were 5 bases for V and 9 bases for J; bases not matched to a gene: 25. This CDR3 has 19 residues. CDR3 DNA: TGTGCCAGCAGTGCCCGGGGGGGTGCGGCGGGAGGGACTCGGGGGGCCCAGTACTTC. Translation gives CASSARGGAAGGTRGAQYF.

The sample holds many counts of this clonotype. The rearrangement joins TRBV7-8 to TRBJ2-2; D possibly corresponds to TRBD1 (5 bases). V was trimmed by 5 bases and J by 13 bases, leaving 14 bases between them. Per the germline V gene, CDR1 is SGHVS and CDR2 is FQNEAQ. CDR3 length: 12 residues. The chain's CDR3 is CASSGRTQGLFF. In DNA, the CDR3 is TGTGCCAGCAGCGGCCGGACGCAGGGGCTGTTTTTT.

To note about this clonotype: A single base separates this from a much larger clone, so it may be a read error. The chain couples TRBV4-3 to TRBJ1-4; TRBD1 might be the D (6 bases). Per the germline V gene, CDR1 is LGHNA and CDR2 is YSLEER. CDR3 length: 19 residues. In DNA form, the CDR3 reads TGCGCCAGCAGCCAAGATGGGTCAGGGGTCAGGATATCTAATGAAAACCTGTTTTTT. It yields the protein CASSQDGSGVRISNENLFF.

This clonotype was counted at least ten times. This chain joins TRBV6-1 and TRBJ2-3; tentatively, D is TRBD1 (6 bases). Germline CDR1 and CDR2: MNHNS and SASEGT. The CDR3 is made up of 15 amino acids. Trimming removed 4 bases from V and 4 bases from J, with 15 bases in between. For the CDR3, the DNA is TGTGCCAGCAGTGGGTCGCTGACAGGCTCAGATACGCAGTATTTT. Encoded protein: CASSGSLTGSDTQYF.

This chain joins TRBV7-6 and TRBJ1-1; D might be TRBD1 (5 bases). V was clipped by 5 bases and J by 0 bases, with 19 bases between them. CDR1 is SGHVS, CDR2 FNYEAQ, per germline. CDR3 length: 17 residues. This CDR3 is CASSPLPTGVMNTEAFF. CDR3 DNA: TGTGCCAGCAGCCCACTGCCAACAGGTGTGATGAACACTGAAGCTTTCTTT.

This clonotype occurred many times. This chain connects TRBV7-3 to TRBJ1-1; no definite D call. Trimming shortened V by 2 bases and J by 4 bases, and 8 bases separated the two germline ends. The CDR3 runs to 13 residues. CDR1 SGHTA and CDR2 FQGTGA come from the germline V gene. The CDR3 loop is CASSLGESTEAFF. Written as DNA, the CDR3 is TGTGCCAGCAGCTTAGGAGAAAGCACTGAAGCTTTCTTT. The entire variable domain, with the rest obtained from reference TRBV7-3 and TRBJ1-1, is as follows: GAGVSQTPSNKVTEKGKYVELRCDPISGHTALYWYRQSLGQGPEFLIYFQGTGAADDSGLPNDRFFAVRPEGSVSTLKIQRTERGDSAVYLCASSLGESTEAFFGQGTRLTVV.

The sample holds one count of this clonotype. The conserved phenylalanine or tryptophan normally closing the CDR3 is absent here, so this likely arose from a read error. This chain joins TRBV7-9 and TRBJ1-1; TRBD1 matches at 7 bases. The junction had 8 bases not matched to a gene; V was cut back by 9 bases and J by 4 bases. The CDR3 consists of 13 residues. Germline V gives CDR1 SEHNR, CDR2 FQNEAQ (reference sequence). CDR3 nucleotide sequence: TGTGCCAGTAACGTCGGACAGGTCACTGAAGCTTTCTCT. Its translation is CASNVGQVTEAFS.

This clonotype has a count of ten or more. The chain is built from TRBV7-2 and TRBJ2-7; the match to TRBD1 covers 10 bases. The V and J ends lost 5 bases and 3 bases, in that order; junction bases with no gene match: 4. CDR3 length: 14 amino acids. Germline V CDR1 and CDR2: SGHTA, FQGNSA. CDR3 sequence reads: CASSVGTGDYEQYF. The CDR3 nucleotides are TGTGCCAGCAGCGTAGGGACAGGGGACTACGAGCAGTACTTC.

The sample holds many counts of this clonotype. The chain couples TRBV20-1 to TRBJ2-5; maybe TRBD1 (6 bases). CDR3 length equals 15 residues. Trimming removed 5 bases from V and 4 bases from J, with 20 bases in between. Per germline, CDR1 DFQATT and CDR2 SNEGSKA (reference sequence). CDR3 amino acids: CSASPGQRAGETQYF. The CDR3 region has the DNA TGCAGTGCTTCCCCGGGACAAAGGGCCGGAGAGACCCAGTACTTC.

This chain links TRBV7-3 with TRBJ2-3, with TRBD1 identical over 9 bases. V gave up 5 bases and J gave up 4 bases; unmatched junction bases: 10. This CDR3 region has 16 residues. Germline V gives CDR1 SGHTA, CDR2 FQGTGA. CDR3 coding DNA: TGTGCCAGCAGCACCCCGGGACAGGGTGGCCCAGATACGCAGTATTTT. Encoded protein: CASSTPGQGGPDTQYF.

This clonotype was counted at least ten times. The chain recombines TRBV12-3 or TRBV12-4 with TRBJ2-5; D call uncertain. Trimming cost V 5 bases and J 2 bases, with 9 bases left between them. The CDR3 is made up of 13 amino acids. CDR3 nucleotide sequence: TGTGCCAGCAGTCTTGGCACGCAAGAGACCCAGTACTTC. This codes for CASSLGTQETQYF.